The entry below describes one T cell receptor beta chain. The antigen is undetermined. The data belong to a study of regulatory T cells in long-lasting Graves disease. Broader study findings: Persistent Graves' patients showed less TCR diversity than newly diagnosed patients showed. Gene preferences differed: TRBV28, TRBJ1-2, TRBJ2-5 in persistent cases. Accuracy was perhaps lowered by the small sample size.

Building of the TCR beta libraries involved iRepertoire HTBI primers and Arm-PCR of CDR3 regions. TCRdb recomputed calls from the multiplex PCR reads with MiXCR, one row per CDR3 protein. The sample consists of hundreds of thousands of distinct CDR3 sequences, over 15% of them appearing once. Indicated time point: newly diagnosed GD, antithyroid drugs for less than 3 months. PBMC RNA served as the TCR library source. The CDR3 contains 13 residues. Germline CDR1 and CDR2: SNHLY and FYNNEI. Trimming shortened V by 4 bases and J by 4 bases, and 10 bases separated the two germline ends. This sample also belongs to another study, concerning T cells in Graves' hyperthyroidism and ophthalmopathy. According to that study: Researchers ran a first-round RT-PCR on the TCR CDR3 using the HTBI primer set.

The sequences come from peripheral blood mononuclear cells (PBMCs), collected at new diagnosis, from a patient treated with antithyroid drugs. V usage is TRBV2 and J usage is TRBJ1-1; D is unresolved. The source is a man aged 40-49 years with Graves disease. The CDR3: CASSGGGLTEAFF. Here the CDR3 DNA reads TGTGCCAGCAGTGGGGGTGGACTCACTGAAGCTTTCTTT.